This T cell receptor beta chain was obtained from a study of blood T cell repertoires in COVID-19 (TCRdb year 2020). Context from the whole study: Collaborator samples came from the United States, Italy and Spain and covered acute and convalescent phases of COVID-19. The prospective study material was composed of cDNA or gDNA derived from T cells, B-cell-depleted T cells, or PBMCs. The dataset comprised deeply sampled blood TCRbeta repertoires from subjects exposed to, actively infected with, or recovered from COVID-19. The repertoires were released in a freely available public database meant as a resource for research on the immune response to SARS-CoV-2. Samples came from the ongoing ImmuneRACE study (first 160 participants) plus 1,254 subjects from 6 global collaborators. Nearly every sample came with metadata listing a de-identified subject ID, COVID-19 status, age in years and sex. Where available, HLA class I and class II types were obtained from metadata supplied by the sample provider rather than from assay-based typing.

TCRbeta CDR3 regions were amplified from genomic DNA using the immunoSEQ Assay, a bias-controlled multiplex PCR. In the source study's methods: Nucleated cell counts per sample were estimated from amplification of reference gene primers within the assay. To quantify the absolute abundance of each unique TCRbeta CDR3 rearrangement, sequence reads were collapsed and filtered. For each sample, productive Simpson clonality was calculated by taking the square root of Simpson's diversity index across productive rearrangements. This is the immuneACCESS table as TCRdb keeps it, with only in-frame sequences that have V and J called. A part of the clones is gone; compared with another copy, unresolved V genes explain less than half, and the rest is unexplained. That table supplies the V and J calls and clone size; D and trimming were determined from the DNA. The sample includes hundreds of thousands of clones, with 85% to 90% observed a single time. The top ten clonotypes cover 11% of the sample.

Summary of the overall study and its limitations: The quantity of clinical and demographic metadata differed by source and by participant and was supplied without curation.

One collaborating source in Seattle enrolled patients during active infection and followed them longitudinally through the course of disease. The collaborating institutions used their own protocols to collect whole blood in K2EDTA tubes. For TCRbeta analysis, collaborators shipped samples as frozen whole blood, isolated PBMCs, or DNA extracted from either of those sample types. In the case of this clone: Its antigen is not yet known. Base qualities are not at hand, and no much larger clone is one base apart.

The clonotype was recovered from a woman aged 25 to 39 with COVID-19, enrolled during active disease. Sequencing input: peripheral blood.

The DNA is as follows: TGCGCCAGCAGCAGGGGGCAGGGCGCTGGAAACACCATATATTTT. It codes for CASSRGQGAGNTIYF. The receptor chain draws on TRBV5-1 and TRBJ1-3; 7 central bases correspond to TRBD1. Measured from the cysteine to the phenylalanine, the CDR3 is 15 residues long. Kept here is only the CDR3 DNA, which spans 45 bases and is read in frame from base 1. According to the germline V gene, CDR1 reads SGHRS and CDR2 reads YFSETQ. Trimming takes 4 bases off V and 2 bases off J; junction bases not matched to a gene: 6. The CDR3 plus the reference TRBV5-1 and TRBJ1-3 genes for the other parts give the full variable domain: KAGVTQTPRYLIKTRGQQVTLSCSPISGHRSVSWYQQTPGQGLQFLFEYFSETQRNKGNFPGRFSGRQFSNSRSEMNVSTLELGDSALYLCASSRGQGAGNTIYFGEGSWLTVV.